A single sample is the source of the 20 T cell receptor beta chains below, sequenced in a study of blood T cell repertoires in COVID-19. This table comes from immunoSEQ multiplex PCR, and its TCRdb copy is limited to in-frame clones, with some not included. The repertoire holds approximately 270,000 clones, about 90% seen once, with roughly 1.8% in the top ten. Sequenced sample: PBMCs or T cells enriched from blood (not recorded which). Receptors were obtained from a woman aged 55-69 years who had recovered from COVID-19.

V and J are TRBV24-1 and TRBJ2-1, with 7 nucleotides matching TRBD1. CDR3 length: 13 amino acids. Germline CDR1 KGHDR, CDR2 SFDVKD. The V gene end was trimmed by 1 base and the J gene end by 9 bases; junction bases not matched to a gene: 2. The CDR3 DNA is TGTGCCACCAGTGATTTTGACAGGGTTGAGCAGTTCTTC. Amino acids: CATSDFDRVEQFF.

The chain employs TRBV6-5 and TRBJ1-5; 7 positions agree with TRBD1. The CDR3 is 13 residues long. J lost 4 bases, V lost 6 bases, and 3 bases had no gene match. Germline loops: CDR1 MNHEY, CDR2 SVGAGI. As DNA, the CDR3 is TGTGCCAGCAGCCGGGACAGTAATCAGCCCCAGCATTTT. This translates into CASSRDSNQPQHF.

J is TRBJ2-5 and V is TRBV18; D remains ambiguous. Germline V gene sequence: CDR1 KGHSH, CDR2 LQKENI. The ends were cut back, 0 bases at V and 5 bases at J, with 10 bases in the middle. The CDR3 sequence is 14 residues long. The CDR3 bases are TGTGCCAGCTCACCACCGTGGATGAGGGAGACCCAGTACTTC. Residues: CASSPPWMRETQYF.

The chain uses TRBV7-2 and TRBJ2-2, with unresolved D. Germline V CDR1 and CDR2: SGHTA, FQGNSA. Trimming cost V 6 bases and J 4 bases, with 9 bases left between them. The CDR3 has 13 residues. CDR3 nucleotide sequence: TGTGCCAGCAGTGTAGTCTCCACCGGGGAGCTGTTTTTT. Translation gives CASSVVSTGELFF.

The V call is TRBV5-1, the J call TRBJ2-1; 10 positions match TRBD1. Germline V gene sequence: CDR1 SGHRS, CDR2 YFSETQ. Trimming at V came to 0 bases and at J to 8 bases, leaving 5 bases not matched to a gene. CDR3 length: 15 amino acids. The CDR3 is CASSLAPGQGDEQFF. CDR3 in DNA: TGCGCCAGCAGCTTGGCCCCCGGACAGGGGGATGAGCAGTTCTTC.

The chain employs TRBV13 and TRBJ2-5; the D gene is possibly TRBD2 (5 bases). Germline CDR1 PRHDT, CDR2 FYEKMQ (reference sequence). The germline V and J ends were trimmed by 4 bases and 2 bases, with 14 bases remaining between them. This CDR3 has 15 residues. The chain's CDR3 is CASSSRDSEQETQYF. Here the CDR3 DNA reads TGTGCCAGCAGCTCCCGTGATAGCGAGCAAGAGACCCAGTACTTC.

Remarks on this clone: One junction end disagrees with the germline gene, perhaps due to a read error. The chain links TRBV7-2 to TRBJ2-2; possible D gene TRBD2, 5 bases. This CDR3 has 14 amino acids. Germline V gene sequence: CDR1 SGHTA, CDR2 FQGNSA. The CDR3 DNA is TGTGTCAGCAGCTCCAGCGGGAACACCGGGGAGCTGTTTTTT. It is translated as CVSSSSGNTGELFF.

The chain links TRBV7-9 to TRBJ2-2, with 16 bases matching TRBD2. Trimming removed 11 bases from V and 6 bases from J; junction bases left unmatched: 3. The CDR3 extends over 14 amino acids. From germline, CDR1 is SEHNR and CDR2 FQNEAQ (reference sequence). The CDR3 region is CAPGLAGGSGELFF. Written as DNA, the CDR3 is TGTGCCCCGGGACTAGCGGGAGGGTCCGGGGAGCTGTTTTTT.

This rearrangement joins TRBV6-6 to TRBJ2-1; perhaps TRBD1 as D (6 bases). The CDR3 covers 12 residues. V gave up 5 bases and J gave up 8 bases, with 10 bases separating them. CDR1 MNHNY and CDR2 SVGAGI come from the germline V gene (reference sequence). The CDR3 DNA reads TGTGCCAGCAGTCCAGGGGAGCATGAGCAGTTCTTC. Translating gives CASSPGEHEQFF.

This rearrangement joins TRBV27 to TRBJ1-2, with 9 bases aligning to TRBD1. Per germline, CDR1 MNHEY and CDR2 SMNVEV (reference sequence). The CDR3 consists of 15 residues. V lost 4 bases to trimming and J lost 4 bases; unmatched junction nucleotides: 7. In nucleotides, the CDR3 is TGTGCCAGCAGTTGGTCGGGACAGGGTGGCTATGGCTACACCTTC. This encodes CASSWSGQGGYGYTF.

This chain uses TRBV30 with TRBJ1-5; a possible D gene is TRBD1 (5 bases). Trimming removed 0 bases at V and 7 bases at J, with 13 bases between. Germline values: CDR1 GTSNPN, CDR2 SVGIG (reference sequence). This CDR3 has 14 amino acids. DNA of the CDR3: TGTGCCTGGAGTGTAGGGGCAGGGAACCAGCCCCAGCATTTT. Translation: CAWSVGAGNQPQHF.

This CDR3 is CASSTPWGTSGRNEQFF. The CDR3, as DNA: TGTGCCAGCAGCACCCCGTGGGGGACTAGCGGGAGGAATGAGCAGTTCTTC. This rearrangement joins TRBV7-2 to TRBJ2-1; 15 bases align to TRBD2. The length of the CDR3 is 17 residues. J gave up 7 bases and V 5 bases, and 9 bases lay outside the gene matches. CDR1 and CDR2 from the germline V gene are SGHTA and FQGNSA.

This CDR3 is CASSQSWGGQGLNEQFF. CDR3 nucleotide sequence: TGTGCCAGCAGCCAATCCTGGGGGGGACAGGGTCTCAATGAGCAGTTCTTC. The chain combines TRBV3-1 (or the pseudogene TRBV3-2) with TRBJ2-1, with TRBD1 matching 9 bases. Germline CDR1 reads LGHDT; CDR2 reads YNNKEL (reference sequence). The junction had 11 bases not matched to a gene; V was cut back by 2 bases and J by 6 bases. This CDR3 region has 17 residues.

V and J are TRBV5-6 and TRBJ1-3; 8 nucleotides align to TRBD1. The length of the CDR3 is 15 residues. Trimming removed 1 base from V and 3 bases from J; junction bases left unmatched: 3. The germline V gene has CDR1 SGHDT and CDR2 YYEEEE. The CDR3 region is CASSLTGGIGNTIYF. Written as DNA, the CDR3 is TGTGCCAGCAGCTTGACAGGGGGAATTGGAAACACCATATATTTT.

This clone was seen once. V usage is TRBV29-1 and J usage is TRBJ1-3; D not certain. V was pared by 5 bases and J by 1 base, with 9 bases between. The CDR3 is 13 residues long. Germline assignment: CDR1 SQVTM and CDR2 ANQGSEA. CDR3 sequence reads: CSVQEISGNTIYF. CDR3 coding DNA: TGCAGCGTTCAGGAAATATCTGGAAACACCATATATTTT.

The J gene is TRBJ1-4, the V gene TRBV21-1; the table's D call, TRBD1, has no DNA check behind it. TRBV21-1 is a pseudogene locus. The CDR3 runs to 17 residues. The CDR3 region has the DNA TGTGCCAGCAGCACACCGGGACAGGGGCTTCTCTCGGAAAAACTGTTTTTT. Its translation is CASSTPGQGLLSEKLFF.

The sample holds one count of this clone. This sequence joins TRBV30 and TRBJ1-2; 7 nucleotides line up with TRBD1. The V gene's germline CDR1 is GTSNPN and CDR2 SVGIG (reference sequence). CDR3 length: 14 amino acids. V was clipped by 0 bases and J by 8 bases; unmatched bases: 9. This CDR3 reads CAWSVLTGVVGYTF. CDR3 coding DNA: TGTGCCTGGAGTGTACTAACAGGGGTAGTCGGCTACACCTTC.

This clone was seen just once. This rearrangement joins TRBV7-3 to TRBJ2-1; 8 nucleotides match TRBD2. J was trimmed by 9 bases and V by 5 bases; bases with no gene match: 9. The CDR3 contains 14 residues. Germline CDR1 reads SGHTA; CDR2 reads FQGTGA. CDR3 residues: CASSETSAQGEQFF. CDR3 nucleotides: TGTGCCAGCAGCGAGACTAGCGCGCAGGGTGAGCAGTTCTTC.

Here the CDR3 DNA reads TGTGCCACCAGTGGTCGAAACGGGGGGTCTGGGGCCAACGTCCTGACTTTC. Translating gives CATSGRNGGSGANVLTF. The chain couples TRBV24-1 to TRBJ2-6; the match to TRBD2 covers 7 bases. CDR1 and CDR2 from the germline V gene are KGHDR and SFDVKD. The CDR3 contains 17 residues. Trimming cost V 5 bases and J 1 base; bases outside gene matches: 7.

V and J are TRBV4-1 and TRBJ1-2; TRBD1 agrees at 8 bases. Germline V CDR1 and CDR2: MGHRA, YSYEKL. This CDR3 has 16 residues. J gave up 5 bases and V 0 bases, and 8 bases lay outside the gene matches. The CDR3 reads CASSQDQATGVYGYTF. CDR3 nucleotide sequence: TGCGCCAGCAGCCAAGATCAAGCGACAGGGGTTTATGGCTACACCTTC.